This T cell receptor beta chain comes out of a study of T cells after posttransplantation cyclophosphamide. Study-level findings and limits: Later blood repertoires were often dominated by clones from the donor CD8+ memory compartment. Skin or GI-infiltrating T cells shared few TRB sequences with blood. TRB clonality was highly associated with recipient CMV seropositivity and reactivation.

Using immunoSEQ multiplex PCR, the repertoire was profiled, and TCRdb retains in-frame clones only, with some absent. The sample carries 10,000 to 15,000 clones, approximately 80% recorded once. The germline CDR1 and CDR2 sequences are LNHDA and SQIVND (reference sequence). V shed 6 bases and J 5 bases; nucleotides not matched to a gene: 5. The CDR3 has 15 amino acids. As to this clone: The antigen is undetermined.

This related bone marrow graft donor gave peripheral blood on the day of marrow donation. This clonotype was obtained from a man in his fifties in good health, CMV-negative, and a related stem cell transplant donor. Material for sequencing was memory CD4+ T cells sorted from PBMCs. This chain links TRBV19 with TRBJ2-2; 11 bases align to TRBD2. In DNA, the CDR3 is TGTGCCAGTAGCACTAGCGGGGGAAAAACCGGGGAGCTGTTTTTT. It yields the protein CASSTSGGKTGELFF.